This T cell receptor (beta chain) appears in the sequencing data of a study of blood T cell repertoires in COVID-19. Study overall: COVID-19 samples from acute and convalescent phases originated in the United States, Italy and Spain.

V shed 6 bases and J shed 5 bases, with 13 bases lying between them. The CDR3 spans 13 residues. Authors' data handling: By means of reference gene primer amplification, nucleated cell counts were estimated. Clones were read by immunoSEQ multiplex PCR, and TCRdb kept only the in-frame ones, dropping some. Clone size and the V and J calls come from that table; the DNA yielded D and trimming. The sample holds about 200,000 clones, about four fifths seen once. Two consecutive negative NP/OP PCR tests, clearance, or resolved symptoms defined Cohort 3 recovery. The chain combines TRBV12-3 or TRBV12-4 with TRBJ1-1; unclear D gene. The TCR was taken from a man aged 40-50 years who had recovered from COVID-19. Sequenced material: PBMCs or T cells enriched from blood (not recorded which). The CDR3 region has the DNA TGTGCCAGCAGCAGCCAAGCGAGTACTGAAGCTTTCTTT. Its translation is CASSSQASTEAFF.